The 12 T cell receptor beta chains reported below all come from one sample, sequenced in a study of liver allograft versus peripheral blood T cells (dated by TCRdb to the early 2020s). Regarding the research as a whole: The study compared T cell receptor repertoires found within transplanted livers against repertoires in the peripheral blood of liver transplant recipients.

Sequencer: Illumina MiSeq. The public reads were run again by TCRdb, first through fastp at Q25 and then through MiXCR, and only productive beta chains were kept. Identical CDR3 proteins give one entry, which carries the most common genes and DNA. The sample table shows some 7,800 distinct CDR3 sequences, and roughly 18% are seen once. The top ten hold around 1.5% of the sample. Receptors were obtained from a human patient who had a liver transplant. After a transplant, the donor of the graft may account for some T cells.

This chain connects TRBV7-2 to TRBJ1-2; 11 nucleotides line up with TRBD1. The junction had 10 bases not matched to a gene; V was cut back by 2 bases and J by 8 bases. CDR1 is SGHTA, CDR2 FQGNSA, per germline. The CDR3 totals 16 residues. The chain's CDR3 is CASSLYGDRGNAGYTF. The CDR3 nucleotides are TGTGCCAGCAGCTTATATGGGGACAGGGGGAACGCCGGCTACACCTTC.

At least ten counts were recorded for this clonotype. The rearrangement joins TRBV10-1 to TRBJ2-2; 8 positions agree with TRBD1. This CDR3 contains 16 residues. Germline trimming cut 2 bases from V and 5 bases from J; bases unmatched to any gene: 7. The V gene's germline CDR1 is WNHNN and CDR2 SYGVQD (reference sequence). DNA of the CDR3: TGCGCCAGCAGTGAGGTGCCAGGGGGCTATACCGGGGAGCTGTTTTTT. It encodes CASSEVPGGYTGELFF.

This clonotype is medium-sized in the sample. V usage is TRBV18 and J usage is TRBJ2-7; weak D call: TRBD2 (6 bases). This CDR3 contains 14 residues. Between the trimmed V and J ends, which lost 3 bases and 0 bases, there was a span of 9 bases. Per germline, CDR1 KGHSH and CDR2 LQKENI. The CDR3 sequence: CASSPGLSSYEQYF. The CDR3 bases are TGTGCCAGCTCACCGGGACTGAGCTCCTACGAGCAGTACTTC.

This clonotype is classed as medium-sized. The gene calls are TRBV15 and TRBJ1-5; 7 positions match TRBD1. The CDR3 contains 18 residues. The germline gives CDR1 LNHNV, CDR2 YYDKDF (reference sequence). The J segment lost 4 bases and the V segment lost 0 bases, leaving 12 bases of the junction unmatched. CDR3 in DNA: TGTGCCACCAGCAGAGATATGAGGGGGCGGTTGGAGAATCAGCCCCAGCATTTT. Translation: CATSRDMRGRLENQPQHF.

By proportion, this clonotype is medium-sized (0.01 to 0.1%). The rearrangement links TRBV28 to TRBJ1-2; maybe TRBD1 (6 bases). This CDR3 has 13 residues. Trimming left V 11 bases short and J 5 bases short, with 18 bases between. CDR1 is MDHEN and CDR2 is SYDVKM in the germline V gene. CDR3 in DNA: TGTGCCGGGGGCGTGGGGGGAGGATATGGCTACACCTTC. Its translation is CAGGVGGGYGYTF.

This clonotype is labeled medium-sized. This chain connects TRBV18 to TRBJ1-3; TRBD1 is a possible D gene (6 bases). V was clipped by 5 bases and J by 1 base, with 12 bases between them. The germline gives CDR1 KGHSH, CDR2 LQKENI. The CDR3 is 15 residues long. In DNA form, the CDR3 reads TGTGCCAGCTCAGGGCGGGACACTTCTGGAAACACCATATATTTT. This codes for CASSGRDTSGNTIYF.

This clonotype qualifies as medium-sized. The chain uses TRBV5-5 and TRBJ1-1, with D maybe TRBD1 (6 bases). The CDR3 is 15 residues long. CDR1 is SGHKS and CDR2 is YYEKEE in the germline V gene (reference sequence). V was trimmed by 1 base and J by 1 base, leaving 11 bases between them. The CDR3: CASSLQLGGNTEAFF. For the CDR3, the DNA is TGTGCCAGCAGCTTGCAATTAGGGGGGAACACTGAAGCTTTCTTT.

The chain joins TRBV3-1 to TRBJ1-3; D remains ambiguous. The germline gives CDR1 LGHDT, CDR2 YNNKEL (reference sequence). The CDR3 is 16 residues long. Trimming shortened V by 0 bases and J by 1 base, and 10 bases separated the two germline ends. This CDR3 reads CASSQDGAGSGNTIYF. The CDR3 DNA sequence: TGTGCCAGCAGCCAAGACGGAGCTGGGTCTGGAAACACCATATATTTT. The full variable domain, in which reference TRBV3-1 and TRBJ1-3 provide the parts outside the CDR3, is DTAVSQTPKYLVTQMGNDKSIKCEQNLGHDTMYWYKQDSKKFLKIMFSYNNKELIINETVPNRFSPKSPDKAHLNLHINSLELGDSAVYFCASSQDGAGSGNTIYFGEGSWLTVV.

The genes are TRBV20-1 and TRBJ1-6, with D possibly matching TRBD1 (6 bases). CDR3 length: 14 residues. CDR1 and CDR2 (germline): DFQATT, SNEGSKA (reference sequence). V lost 2 bases to trimming and J lost 14 bases, with 19 bases between them. In DNA, the CDR3 is TGCAGTGCTAGAATGGCAGGGGAAGGGAGTACCCTCCACTTT. Translating gives CSARMAGEGSTLHF.

Of note for this clonotype: One base away lies a much larger clone, so this may be a sequencing read error. The chain couples TRBV6-1 to TRBJ1-1, with TRBD1 as a possible D gene (6 bases). The V end was cut by 6 bases, the J end by 1 base, with 9 bases between. Germline CDR1 is MNHNS and CDR2 is SASEGT. This CDR3 has 13 amino acids. The CDR3 is CASRAGANTEAFF. CDR3 bases: TGTGCCAGCAGGGCGGGGGCGAACACTGAAGCTTTCTTT.

This rearrangement joins TRBV6-5 to TRBJ1-2; 9 bases are a match to TRBD1. The CDR3 contains 16 residues. Trimming at V came to 4 bases and at J to 0 bases, leaving 6 bases not matched to a gene. The germline CDR1 and CDR2 sequences are MNHEY and SVGAGI. In DNA, the CDR3 is TGTGCCAGCAGTTTTGACAGGGGGTCAGCTAACTATGGCTACACCTTC. It codes for CASSFDRGSANYGYTF.

This clonotype was recorded a few times. The chain carries TRBV20-1 and TRBJ1-4, with a weak D call TRBD1 (5 bases). Germline CDR1 is DFQATT and CDR2 is SNEGSKA (reference sequence). Between the trimmed V and J ends, which lost 4 bases and 4 bases, there was a span of 22 bases. The CDR3 has 17 amino acids. The CDR3 loop is CSAKVRQRGGYNEKLFF. DNA of the CDR3: TGCAGTGCTAAAGTTCGGCAGAGGGGAGGTTATAATGAAAAACTGTTTTTT.